These T cell receptor beta chains were read from a single sample in a study of T cells in localized non-small cell lung cancer. Libraries were prepared by immunoSEQ multiplex PCR; TCRdb keeps only in-frame clonotypes and omits some of them. The table lists 35,000 to 45,000 clones, about 86% of them singletons. The input for sequencing was peripheral blood, taken before any cancer treatment. All receptors derive from a woman aged 18 to 55 with stage III lung adenocarcinoma. The CDR3 runs from the conserved cysteine through the conserved F or W. Each record gives: D gene, clone size, V gene, CDR3 length, J gene, CDR3 DNA, CDR3 protein. A D gene is named only where the DNA matches it firmly. Clone size is shown for a subset of rows, as once, few, many or a class of expanded clone.

TRBD2	once	TRBV9	18	TRBJ2-1	TGTGCCAGCAGCGAACGGGGGACTAGCGGAAGCTCCTACAATGAGCAGTTCTTC	CASSERGTSGSSYNEQFF
TRBD2	-	TRBV5-6	15	TRBJ2-1	TGTGCCAGCAGCGCCGCGGGGGGGAGCTACAATGAGCAGTTCTTC	CASSAAGGSYNEQFF
TRBD1	once	TRBV6-1	14	TRBJ1-2	TGTGCCAGCAGCTCAGGGGGGTACATCTATGGCTACACCTTC	CASSSGGYIYGYTF
-	-	TRBV19	15	TRBJ2-4	TGTGCCAGTAGTCTGGACGGGCTGGCACAAAACATTCAGTACTTC	CASSLDGLAQNIQYF
TRBD1	-	TRBV6-5	14	TRBJ1-2	TGTGCCAGCAGTTACTACGGGACAGACTATGGCTACACCTTC	CASSYYGTDYGYTF
TRBD1	-	TRBV6-5	15	TRBJ2-7	TGTGCCAGCAGTTACGGGGGACAGGGTTTCTACGAGCAGTACTTC	CASSYGGQGFYEQYF
TRBD2	-	TRBV19	14	TRBJ2-7	TGTGCCAGTAGCCTTGCTAGCGGGCCCTACGAGCAGTACTTC	CASSLASGPYEQYF
TRBD1	-	TRBV7-9	15	TRBJ1-3	TGTGCCAGCAGCTTCGGACAGGGAGCTGGAAACACCATATATTTT	CASSFGQGAGNTIYF
TRBD1	once	TRBV5-1	14	TRBJ1-2	TGCGCCAGCAGCGACGGACAGGGGGCCAAGGGCTACACCTTC	CASSDGQGAKGYTF
-	-	TRBV11-2	15	TRBJ2-1	TGTGCCAGCACCTTTTGGTCTGTCGCAACTAATGAGCAGTTCTTC	CASTFWSVATNEQFF
-	-	TRBV19	11	TRBJ1-1	TGTGCCGTGGGGAGGGATGGTGAAGCTTTCTTT	CAVGRDGEAFF
-	-	TRBV15	15	TRBJ2-7	TGTGCCACCAGCAGAGATAAGGCTAGGGGCTACGAGCAGTACTTC	CATSRDKARGYEQYF
TRBD1	-	TRBV5-1	14	TRBJ2-1	TGCGCCAGCAGCTTAGGGACAGGGGTACGTGAGCAGTTCTTC	CASSLGTGVREQFF
TRBD1	-	TRBV7-2	20	TRBJ2-1	TGTGCCAGCAGCTTAGCCTCGAGGGGACGACAGGGACCCTCCTACAATGAGCAGTTCTTC	CASSLASRGRQGPSYNEQFF
TRBD1	-	TRBV2	16	TRBJ1-5	TGTGCCAGCGGCCGGGACAGAGGAGGAGAGAATCAGCCCCAGCATTTT	CASGRDRGGENQPQHF
-	-	TRBV7-3	15	TRBJ2-5	TGTGCCAGCAGCCTGGATTCCGGGTCCCAAGAGACCCAGTACTTC	CASSLDSGSQETQYF
-	-	TRBV18	14	TRBJ1-1	TGTGCCAGCTCACGCCGGGACCCGGACCTGAAAGCTTTCTTT	CASSRRDPDLKAFF
-	once	TRBV29-1	13	TRBJ1-3	TGCAGCGTTGTACAGGGAGCTGGAAACACCATATATTTT	CSVVQGAGNTIYF
-	-	TRBV5-4	15	TRBJ2-2	TGTGCCAGCAGTTCCGGGACGTCGTTCACCGGGGAGCTGTTTTTT	CASSSGTSFTGELFF
-	-	TRBV4-1	19	TRBJ2-2	TGCGCCAGCAGCCCGGTGGGTGAGATTTGGGGGGAACGCACCGGGGAGCTGTTTTTT	CASSPVGEIWGERTGELFF
-	-	TRBV7-9	15	TRBJ2-3	TGTGCCAGCAGCCCACCTTTCCGCGTCGGGGATACGCAGTATTTT	CASSPPFRVGDTQYF
-	-	TRBV5-5	14	TRBJ1-1	TGTGCCAGCAGCTTGGCCGGACGGAACACTGAAGCTTTCTTT	CASSLAGRNTEAFF
-	-	TRBV27	11	TRBJ2-7	TGTGCCAGCGGTAACCCCTACGAGCAGTACTTC	CASGNPYEQYF
-	-	TRBV5-4	11	TRBJ1-1	TGTGCCAGCAGCTTTAACACTGAAGCTTTCTTT	CASSFNTEAFF
-	-	TRBV6-5	12	TRBJ1-1	TGTGCCAGCAGTTACCAGACGGGTAAAGCTTTCTTT	CASSYQTGKAFF
TRBD1	-	TRBV25-1	14	TRBJ1-4	TGTGCCAGCAGTCAGACAGGGGTGGGCGAAAAACTGTTTTTT	CASSQTGVGEKLFF
-	-	TRBV7-8	15	TRBJ2-6	TGTGCCAGCAGCACAACAGGAGCTGGGGCCAACGTCCTGACTTTC	CASSTTGAGANVLTF
TRBD2	-	TRBV11-2	16	TRBJ2-1	TGTGCCAGCAGCATAGGCCTAGCGGGGGGGCTGGATGAGCAGTTCTTC	CASSIGLAGGLDEQFF
-	-	TRBV7-3	15	TRBJ2-1	TGTGCCAGCAGCCCCACGAGGGGCTTCTACAATGAGCAGTTCTTC	CASSPTRGFYNEQFF
-	-	TRBV6-4	13	TRBJ1-1	TGTGCCAGCAGCGAACAGGAGACCACTGAAGCTTTCTTT	CASSEQETTEAFF
-	-	TRBV6-1	13	TRBJ1-1	TGTGCCAGCAACCCCACAGGGAGCACTGAAGCTTTCTTT	CASNPTGSTEAFF
TRBD1	-	TRBV6-6	14	TRBJ2-5	TGTGCCAGCAGCCGGGACAGGGGGCAGGAGACCCAGTACTTC	CASSRDRGQETQYF
TRBD1	-	TRBV7-3	13	TRBJ1-2	TGTGCCAGCAGCACCCGGACAGGGGATGGCTACACCTTC	CASSTRTGDGYTF
-	-	TRBV2	14	TRBJ2-1	TGTGCCAGCAGTGGGGGGGCTGCCTACAATGAGCAGTTCTTC	CASSGGAAYNEQFF
-	-	TRBV27	15	TRBJ2-5	TGTGCCAGCAGTTTATCGGGCAGGGTCCCAGAGACCCAGTACTTC	CASSLSGRVPETQYF
-	once	TRBV29-1	13	TRBJ2-2	TGCAGCGTTCTAAAGTCGGGTACCGGGGAGCTGTTTTTT	CSVLKSGTGELFF
TRBD1	-	TRBV6-1	20	TRBJ1-2	TGTGCCAGCAGTGAAATGGTTGGGGGGCTCGGGACAGGGGGCAGCGACGGCTACACCTTC	CASSEMVGGLGTGGSDGYTF
-	-	TRBV18	15	TRBJ1-5	TGTGCCAGCTCACCCGAACAACAGGGCAATCAGCCCCAGCATTTT	CASSPEQQGNQPQHF
-	-	TRBV2	18	TRBJ2-2	TGTGCCAGCAGTGGACTCTATATCGACAGAGAACACACCGGGGAGCTGTTTTTT	CASSGLYIDREHTGELFF
TRBD2	-	TRBV11-2	15	TRBJ2-5	TGTGCCAGCAGCGGCCGGGACTACGTGAAAGAGACCCAGTACTTC	CASSGRDYVKETQYF
-	-	TRBV9	13	TRBJ2-7	TGTGCCAGCAGCACCGCCCAGGACGAAGAGCAGTACTTC	CASSTAQDEEQYF
-	-	TRBV4-1	14	TRBJ2-6	TGCGCCAGCAACTCAGGACCTGGGGCCAACGTCCTGACTTTC	CASNSGPGANVLTF
-	-	TRBV5-6	11	TRBJ1-1	TGTGCCAGCAGCTGGCATAGTGAAGCTTTCTTT	CASSWHSEAFF
-	-	TRBV27	13	TRBJ1-1	TGTGCCAGCAGTTTCAGGGTGGGGACTGAAGCTTTCTTT	CASSFRVGTEAFF
TRBD1	-	TRBV19	15	TRBJ2-5	TGTGCCAGTAGTAGGACAGGGGGTGGGCAAGAGACCCAGTACTTC	CASSRTGGGQETQYF
-	-	TRBV5-1	18	TRBJ1-1	TGCGCCAGCAGCTTATTCTCAGGGAAGGTTGGTTTTTCGGCTGAAGCTTTCTTT	CASSLFSGKVGFSAEAFF
TRBD1	few	TRBV25-1	12	TRBJ1-2	TGTGCCAGCCAGGGGGGGTCCGAGGGCTACACCTTC	CASQGGSEGYTF
-	-	TRBV18	13	TRBJ2-7	TGTGCCAGCTCACTTGTGGACAACTACGAGCAGTACTTC	CASSLVDNYEQYF
-	-	TRBV18	13	TRBJ2-3	TGTGCCAGCTCACCAAGTGGCACAGATACGCAGTATTTT	CASSPSGTDTQYF
TRBD1	-	TRBV13	15	TRBJ2-7	TGTGCCAGCAGCTTCCGACAGGGGTCCTCGTACGGGCAGTACTTC	CASSFRQGSSYGQYF
-	once	TRBV7-9	15	TRBJ2-4	TGTGCCAGCAGCCCCGGACCCTCTCCCCTAAACATTCAGTACTTC	CASSPGPSPLNIQYF
TRBD2	-	TRBV29-1	14	TRBJ2-1	TGCAGCGTCGTCCGGGGGGGCTCCTACAATGAGCAGTTCTTC	CSVVRGGSYNEQFF
-	once	TRBV29-1	17	TRBJ1-2	TGCAGCCCTTTGTTCCCCCGGAGGGCCCACTGGGTCTATGGCTACACCTTC	CSPLFPRRAHWVYGYTF
-	few	TRBV7-9	17	TRBJ2-2	TGTGCCAGCAGGGACACCGCGGACCAACCCCCCACCGGGGAGCTGTTTTTT	CASRDTADQPPTGELFF
-	-	TRBV5-5	15	TRBJ1-1	TGTGCCAGCAGCTCACGAGGGGTTTGGAACACTGAAGCTTTCTTT	CASSSRGVWNTEAFF
TRBD1	-	TRBV19	14	TRBJ1-5	TGTGCCAGTAGTAAGCAGGGGGTGAGTCAGCCCCAGCATTTT	CASSKQGVSQPQHF
TRBD2	-	TRBV5-1	14	TRBJ2-1	TGCGCCAGCAGCTTAGCGGGGGGCAACAATGAGCAGTTCTTC	CASSLAGGNNEQFF
-	once	TRBV5-1	22	TRBJ1-2	TGCGCCAGCAGCTTAGAAGGGTCTCGTCCGGGACGAGGCGTATCGGCTAACTATGGCTACACCTTC	CASSLEGSRPGRGVSANYGYTF